Listed below are T cell receptor beta chains from one sample, sequenced in a study of cytomegalovirus exposure and HLA in healthy donors. Measured with immunoSEQ multiplex PCR; TCRdb has only the in-frame clones, and not every one. The table lists fewer than 85,000 clones. The specimen was PBMCs. These receptors were obtained from a man over 45 in good health and CMV-seropositive. Both conserved end residues are part of each CDR3. A D gene is named only where the DNA matches it firmly.

TRBD1 TRBJ1-3 TRBV5-1 TGCGCCAGCAGCCCGGGGACAGGGGGCGGAAACACCATATATTTT CASSPGTGGGNTIYF
TRBD2 TRBJ2-2 TRBV9 TGTGCCAGCACCGGTAGGACTAGCTCCGGGGAGCTGTTTTTT CASTGRTSSGELFF
. TRBJ1-1 TRBV7-2 TGTGCCAGCAGCTTATTCGTAGAGTCTGAAGCTTTCTTT CASSLFVESEAFF
. TRBJ1-1 TRBV5-6 TGTGCCAGCAGCTTGTGGCGGGCTAACACTGAAGCTTTCTTT CASSLWRANTEAFF
. TRBJ2-2 TRBV5-1 TGCGCCAGCAGCTCTTCAGGGAACACCGGGGAGCTGTTTTTT CASSSSGNTGELFF
TRBD2 TRBJ2-2 TRBV4-1 TGCGCCAGCAGCCAGGGGCTAGCGGGGACCACCGGGGAGCTGTTTTTT CASSQGLAGTTGELFF
. TRBJ1-5 TRBV18 TGTGCCCACTCTCCATCCAACAGGGCGGTTACAGGCAATCAGCCCCAGCATTTT CAHSPSNRAVTGNQPQHF
. TRBJ1-1 TRBV6-1 TGTGCCAGCAGTCCCCGTTCGGCAGGGGCTGAAGCTTTCTTT CASSPRSAGAEAFF
. TRBJ1-1 TRBV28 TGTGCCAGCAGCTCGACCTCAGGGATCGCTTTCTTT CASSSTSGIAFF
. TRBJ2-2 TRBV5-1 TGCGCCAGCAGCTTGACAGCCTCAGGGGGGGAGCTGTTTTTT CASSLTASGGELFF
. TRBJ1-1 TRBV6-1 TGTGCCAGCAGTGAAGATCCGGGAGGGGACACTGAAGCTTTCTTT CASSEDPGGDTEAFF
. TRBJ2-5 TRBV5-1 TGCGCCAGCAGCTTAGTGGAGGAGACCCAGTACTTC CASSLVEETQYF
. TRBJ2-2 TRBV5-5 TGTGCCAGCAGCTTGGGCAGGTCCGGCGGGGAGCTGTTTTTT CASSLGRSGGELFF
TRBD1 TRBJ1-2 TRBV28 TGTGCCAGCAGTTTGGGGACAGGGGCTAGAATTAGAGGCTACACCTTC CASSLGTGARIRGYTF
TRBD1 TRBJ1-1 TRBV9 TGTGCCAGCAGCGGCGGGACAGACACTGAAGCTTTCTTT CASSGGTDTEAFF
. TRBJ1-2 TRBV10-1 TGCGCCAGCAGTGACAGTGCGGGCTATGGCTACACCTTC CASSDSAGYGYTF
. TRBJ1-3 TRBV19 TGTGCCAGTACTCCTGACAGGCAAGGAAACACCATATATTTT CASTPDRQGNTIYF
. TRBJ2-5 TRBV15 TGTGCCACCAGCAGAGGGACAAACAAAGAGACCCAGTACTTC CATSRGTNKETQYF
TRBD2 TRBJ2-3 TRBV7-9 TGTGCCAGCAGCTTAGCCAGGGCACTAGCGGGGAGGAATACGCAGTATTTT CASSLARALAGRNTQYF
TRBD1 TRBJ1-1 TRBV6-5 TGTGCCAGCACCCGAAGGGGGCAGACTGAAGCTTTCTTT CASTRRGQTEAFF
. TRBJ2-1 TRBV5-1 TGCGCCAGCAGCTTGGCCCTCAGGGAGGTGCTCAATGAGCAGTTCTTC CASSLALREVLNEQFF
. TRBJ1-1 TRBV2 TGTGCCAGCAGTGACAGAGGCTTTGAAGCTTTCTTT CASSDRGFEAFF
. TRBJ1-4 TRBV5-1 TGCGCCAGCAGCCCGTGGAAGGGGGTGGGTAATGAAAAACTGTTTTTT CASSPWKGVGNEKLFF
TRBD2 TRBJ2-5 TRBV9 TGTGCCAGCAGCGTCTCCGGGACTAGCGGGGGGAGAGAGACCCAGTACTTC CASSVSGTSGGRETQYF